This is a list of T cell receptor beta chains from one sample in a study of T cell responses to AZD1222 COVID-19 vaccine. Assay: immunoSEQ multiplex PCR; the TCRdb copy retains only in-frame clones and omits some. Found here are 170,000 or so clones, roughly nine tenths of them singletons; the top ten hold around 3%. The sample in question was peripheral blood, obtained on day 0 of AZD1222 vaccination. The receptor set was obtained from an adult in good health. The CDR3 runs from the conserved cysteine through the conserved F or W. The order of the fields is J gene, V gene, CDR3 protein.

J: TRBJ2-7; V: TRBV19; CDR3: CASSRLSTGVEQYF
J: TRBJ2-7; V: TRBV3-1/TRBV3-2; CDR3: CASSQDLGSRFYEQYF
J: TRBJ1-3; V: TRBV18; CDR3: CASSQQGALGNTIYF
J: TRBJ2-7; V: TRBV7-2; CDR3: CASTLRADSYEQYF
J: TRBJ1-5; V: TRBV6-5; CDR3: CASTLYRTQHF
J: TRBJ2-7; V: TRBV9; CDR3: CASSVEPSGNPSCF
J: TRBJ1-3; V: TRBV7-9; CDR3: CASSPRNGGNSGNTIYF
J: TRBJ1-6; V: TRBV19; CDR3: CASRTWDSPLHF
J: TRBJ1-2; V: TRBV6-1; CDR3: CASSEGLGRSYGYTF
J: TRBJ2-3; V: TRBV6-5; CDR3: CASSPDRGLDTQYF
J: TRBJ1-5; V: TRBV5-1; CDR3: CASSLLGGANQPQHF
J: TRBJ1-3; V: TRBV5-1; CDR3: CASSLGAGDGNTIYF
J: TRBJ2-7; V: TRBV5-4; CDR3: CASSRLAGGSIPPEQYF
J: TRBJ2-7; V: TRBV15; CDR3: CATTRMSGGPYEQYF
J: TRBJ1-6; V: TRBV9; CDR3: CASSPPYSPLHF
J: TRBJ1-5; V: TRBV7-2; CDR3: CASSLDSNQPQHF
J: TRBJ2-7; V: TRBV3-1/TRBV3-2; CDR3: CASSQESYSSYEQYF
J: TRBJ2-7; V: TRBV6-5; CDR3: CASSYSNRYEQYF
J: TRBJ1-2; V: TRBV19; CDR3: CASSREYRGYGYTF